This T cell receptor (beta chain) was retrieved from a study of blood T cell repertoires in COVID-19 (dated by TCRdb to the early 2020s). With regard to the full study: Collaborator samples came from the United States, Italy and Spain and covered acute and convalescent phases of COVID-19. The samples were drawn from two sources: the first 160 participants of the ongoing ImmuneRACE study, and 1,000 to 1,500 subjects contributed by 6 global collaborators. A freely available public database, intended as a resource for researchers studying the immune response to SARS-CoV-2, is where the repertoires were released. The material from the prospective study consisted of cDNA or gDNA derived from T cells, B-cell-depleted T cells, or PBMCs. The dataset comprised deeply sampled blood TCRbeta repertoires from subjects exposed to, actively infected with, or recovered from COVID-19. Where available, HLA class I and class II types were obtained from metadata supplied by the sample provider rather than from assay-based typing. The sample metadata nearly always contained a de-identified subject ID, COVID-19 status, age in years and sex.

The immunoSEQ Assay, a bias-controlled multiplex PCR, was used to amplify TCRbeta CDR3 regions from genomic DNA. In the authors' own workflow: The number of nucleated cells in each sample was estimated from the amplification of reference gene primers within the assay. Sequence reads were collapsed and filtered to measure the absolute abundance of every unique TCRbeta CDR3 rearrangement. Productive Simpson clonality was computed per sample as the square root of Simpson's diversity index over productive rearrangements. TCRdb re-hosts the immuneACCESS table, in-frame sequences only. Its copies lack some clones; in the studies checked, an unresolved V gene accounts for under half of them, and the cause for the rest is not known. Clone size and V and J calls were adopted from that table, with D and trimming inferred from the DNA. The sample yields over 100,000 clones; more than 75% were counted once. 7.9% of the sample belongs to the ten largest clones.

General study outcomes and caveats: The quantity of clinical and demographic metadata differed by source and by participant and was supplied without curation.

V ends up 4 bases short and J 4 bases short, with an unmatched junction base count of 13. From its cysteine to its phenylalanine, the CDR3 spans 17 amino acids. The CDR3 DNA has 51 bases and is translated from base 1. CDR1 and CDR2 are read off the germline V gene (reference sequence) as SEHNR and FQNEAQ. Whole blood was collected in K2EDTA tubes by collaborating institutions according to the institutions' own protocols. For TCRbeta analysis, collaborator samples were shipped as frozen whole blood, as isolated PBMCs, or as DNA extracted from either sample type. Notes on this clone: Its antigen specificity is not known. Nothing much larger sits one base from this clone, and base qualities are not available.

This TCR came from a man aged 70-80 years with acute or convalescent COVID-19. The sequence is built from TRBV7-9 and TRBJ2-3; TRBD1 lines up with 8 middle nucleotides. Sequenced material: peripheral blood. In nucleotide form, the sequence is TGTGCCAGCAGCTGCCTCGGACAGGGTTTATGTTCAGATACGCAGTATTTT. The translation is CASSCLGQGLCSDTQYF.